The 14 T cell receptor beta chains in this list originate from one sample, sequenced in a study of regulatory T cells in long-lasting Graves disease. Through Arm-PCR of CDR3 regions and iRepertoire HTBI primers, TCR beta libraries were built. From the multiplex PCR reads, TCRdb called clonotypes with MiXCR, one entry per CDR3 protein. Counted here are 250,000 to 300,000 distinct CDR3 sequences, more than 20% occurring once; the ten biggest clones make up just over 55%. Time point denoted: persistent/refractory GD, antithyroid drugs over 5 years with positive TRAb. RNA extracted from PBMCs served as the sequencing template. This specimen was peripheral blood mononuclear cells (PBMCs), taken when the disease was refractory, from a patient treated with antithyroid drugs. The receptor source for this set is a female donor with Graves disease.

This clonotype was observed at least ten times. The chain's CDR3 is CAIRTSGYEQYF. CDR3 nucleotides: TGTGCCATAAGGACTAGCGGATACGAGCAGTACTTC. The chain recombines TRBV2 with TRBJ2-7; TRBD2 aligns across 10 bases. This CDR3 comprises 12 residues. Germline CDR1 SNHLY, CDR2 FYNNEI. V shed 10 bases and J 4 bases; nucleotides not matched to a gene: 4.

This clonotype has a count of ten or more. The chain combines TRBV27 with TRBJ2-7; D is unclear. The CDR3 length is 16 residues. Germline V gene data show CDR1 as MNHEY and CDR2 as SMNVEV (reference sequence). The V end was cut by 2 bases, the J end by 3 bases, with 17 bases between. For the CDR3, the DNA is TGTGCCAGCAGTTTAGGTTTCGGCCGGGTGTACTACGAGCAGTACTTC. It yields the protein CASSLGFGRVYYEQYF.

For the CDR3, the DNA is TGTGCCAGCAGCTTAAGTTCCGGGACAGGAGAAAAACTGTTTTTT. Encoded protein: CASSLSSGTGEKLFF. The chain uses TRBV7-9 and TRBJ1-4; TRBD1 matches at 8 bases. The CDR3 length is 15 residues. CDR1 is SEHNR, CDR2 FQNEAQ, per germline (reference sequence). V was clipped by 2 bases and J by 8 bases; unmatched bases: 7. Using reference TRBV7-9 and TRBJ1-4 for the parts outside the CDR3, the full variable domain is DTGVSQNPRHKITKRGQNVTFRCDPISEHNRLYWYRQTLGQGPEFLTYFQNEAQLEKSRLLSDRFSAERPKGSFSTLEIQRTEQGDSAMYLCASSLSSGTGEKLFFGSGTQLSVL.

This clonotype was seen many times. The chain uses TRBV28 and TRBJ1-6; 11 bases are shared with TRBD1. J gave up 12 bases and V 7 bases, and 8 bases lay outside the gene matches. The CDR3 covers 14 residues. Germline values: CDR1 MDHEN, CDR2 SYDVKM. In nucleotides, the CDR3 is TGTGCCAGCACCAAAGGACAGGGGGCGGGACCCCTCCACTTT. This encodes CASTKGQGAGPLHF. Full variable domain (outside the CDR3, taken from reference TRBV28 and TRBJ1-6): DVKVTQSSRYLVKRTGEKVFLECVQDMDHENMFWYRQDPGLGLRLIYFSYDVKMKEKGDIPEGYSVSREKKERFSLILESASTNQTSMYLCASTKGQGAGPLHFGNGTRLTVT.

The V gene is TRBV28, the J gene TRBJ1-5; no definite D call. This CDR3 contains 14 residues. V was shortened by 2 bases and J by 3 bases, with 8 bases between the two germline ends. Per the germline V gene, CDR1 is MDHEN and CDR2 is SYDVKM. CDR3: CASSLGVPNQPQHF. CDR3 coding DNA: TGTGCCAGCAGTTTAGGAGTTCCCAATCAGCCCCAGCATTTT. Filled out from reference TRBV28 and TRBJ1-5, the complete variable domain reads DVKVTQSSRYLVKRTGEKVFLECVQDMDHENMFWYRQDPGLGLRLIYFSYDVKMKEKGDIPEGYSVSREKKERFSLILESASTNQTSMYLCASSLGVPNQPQHFGDGTRLSIL.

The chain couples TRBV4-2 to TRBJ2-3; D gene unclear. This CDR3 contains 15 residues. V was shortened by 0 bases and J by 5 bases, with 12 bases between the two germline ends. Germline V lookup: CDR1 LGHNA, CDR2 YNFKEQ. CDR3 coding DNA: TGTGCCAGCAGCCAAGAAGGACGCTCGGGAGATACGCAGTATTTT. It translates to CASSQEGRSGDTQYF.

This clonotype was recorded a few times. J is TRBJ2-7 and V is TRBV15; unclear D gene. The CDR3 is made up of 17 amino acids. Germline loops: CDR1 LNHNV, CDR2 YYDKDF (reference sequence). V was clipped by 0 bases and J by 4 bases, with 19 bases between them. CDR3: CATSREPPTPSYYEQYF. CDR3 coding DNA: TGTGCCACCAGCAGAGAACCCCCCACCCCGAGTTATTACGAGCAGTACTTC.

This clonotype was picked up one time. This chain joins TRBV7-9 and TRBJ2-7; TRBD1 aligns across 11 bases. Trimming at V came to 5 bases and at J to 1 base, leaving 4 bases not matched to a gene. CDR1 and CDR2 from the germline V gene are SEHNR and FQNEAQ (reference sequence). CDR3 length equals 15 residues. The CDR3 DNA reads TGTGCCAGCAGCAATGGGACAGGGGGTTCCTACGAGCAGTACTTC. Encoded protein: CASSNGTGGSYEQYF. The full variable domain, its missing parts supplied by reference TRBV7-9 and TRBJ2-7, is DTGVSQNPRHKITKRGQNVTFRCDPISEHNRLYWYRQTLGQGPEFLTYFQNEAQLEKSRLLSDRFSAERPKGSFSTLEIQRTEQGDSAMYLCASSNGTGGSYEQYFGPGTRLTVT.

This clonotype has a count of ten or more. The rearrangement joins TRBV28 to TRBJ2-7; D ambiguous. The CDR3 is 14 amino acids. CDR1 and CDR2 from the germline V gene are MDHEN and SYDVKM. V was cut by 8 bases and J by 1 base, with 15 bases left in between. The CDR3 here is CASCELNYSYEQYF. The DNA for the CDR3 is TGTGCCAGCTGTGAACTTAACTATTCCTACGAGCAGTACTTC.

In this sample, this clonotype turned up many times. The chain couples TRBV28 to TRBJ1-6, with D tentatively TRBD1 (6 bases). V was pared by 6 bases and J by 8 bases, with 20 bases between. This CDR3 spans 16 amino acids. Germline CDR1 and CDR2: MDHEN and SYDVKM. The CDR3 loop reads CASSPIPTGTDSPLHF. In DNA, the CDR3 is TGTGCCAGCAGCCCCATCCCCACAGGGACGGATTCACCCCTCCACTTT.

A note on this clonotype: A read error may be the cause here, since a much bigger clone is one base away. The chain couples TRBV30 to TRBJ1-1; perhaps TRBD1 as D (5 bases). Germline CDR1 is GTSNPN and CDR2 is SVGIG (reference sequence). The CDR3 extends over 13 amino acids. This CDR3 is CAWSYGGNTEALF. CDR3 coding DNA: TGTGCCTGGAGTTATGGGGGGAACACTGAAGCTCTCTTT.

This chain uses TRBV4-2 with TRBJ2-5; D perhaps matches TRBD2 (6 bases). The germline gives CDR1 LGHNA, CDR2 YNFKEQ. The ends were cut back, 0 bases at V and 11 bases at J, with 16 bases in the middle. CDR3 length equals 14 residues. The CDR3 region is CASSQDLGRTAQYF. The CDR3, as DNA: TGTGCCAGCAGCCAAGATCTGGGGAGGACGGCTCAGTACTTC.

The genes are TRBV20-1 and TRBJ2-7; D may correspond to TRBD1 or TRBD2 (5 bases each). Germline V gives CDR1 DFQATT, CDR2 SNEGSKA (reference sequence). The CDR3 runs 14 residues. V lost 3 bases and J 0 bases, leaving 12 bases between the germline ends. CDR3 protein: CSASRDLGSYEQYF. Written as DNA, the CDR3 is TGCAGTGCTAGTCGGGACCTCGGCTCCTACGAGCAGTACTTC.

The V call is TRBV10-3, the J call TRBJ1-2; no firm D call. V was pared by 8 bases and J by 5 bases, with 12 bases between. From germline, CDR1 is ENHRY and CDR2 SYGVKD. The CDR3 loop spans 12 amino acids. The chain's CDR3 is CAIRADGYGYTF. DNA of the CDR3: TGTGCCATCCGCGCCGACGGGTATGGCTACACCTTC.